Listed here are 17 T cell receptor beta chains from one sample, sequenced in a study of blood T cell repertoires in COVID-19. TCRdb's copy holds only in-frame clones and misses some; the assay was immunoSEQ multiplex PCR. The data show approximately 30,000 clones, roughly 88% seen once. The sample comprised peripheral blood. The receptors were sampled from a human donor in a cohort sampled during active COVID-19.

The genes are TRBV13 and TRBJ2-1; the match to TRBD1 covers 9 bases. The CDR3 runs 14 residues. Germline V gene data show CDR1 as PRHDT and CDR2 as FYEKMQ (reference sequence). The junction had 6 bases not matched to a gene; V was cut back by 4 bases and J by 8 bases. The CDR3 bases are TGTGCCAGCAGCTCACGACAGGGGGGGGATGAGCAGTTCTTC. This codes for CASSSRQGGDEQFF.

The genes are TRBV6-2 or TRBV6-3 and TRBJ2-2; 11 bases align to TRBD2. This CDR3 contains 17 residues. V was clipped by 2 bases and J by 6 bases; unmatched bases: 8. Looked up from germline, CDR1 is MNHEY and CDR2 is SVGEGT. CDR3: CASSYERLAGGSGELFF. DNA for the CDR3: TGTGCCAGCAGTTACGAGCGGCTAGCGGGGGGTTCCGGGGAGCTGTTTTTT.

V gene TRBV6-5 combines with J gene TRBJ2-7, with a weak D call TRBD2 (5 bases). Trimming removed 4 bases from V and 3 bases from J, with 16 bases in between. The CDR3 is 15 amino acids. Per the germline V gene, CDR1 is MNHEY and CDR2 is SVGAGI. The CDR3 bases are TGTGCCAGCAGTTCCTTCCCCGGGGATCACTACGAGCAGTACTTC. This encodes CASSSFPGDHYEQYF.

This clone appeared a single time. The chain couples TRBV28 to TRBJ2-7; 9 bases match TRBD2. This CDR3 is built from 14 residues. Germline CDR1 and CDR2: MDHEN and SYDVKM. With V trimmed by 4 bases and J by 4 bases, 5 bases remained unmatched. Here the CDR3 DNA reads TGTGCCAGCAGTTCCCCGGGACTAGCTTACGAGCAGTACTTC. It encodes CASSSPGLAYEQYF.

The chain couples TRBV5-4 to TRBJ1-3; D not certain. Per the germline V gene, CDR1 is SGHNT and CDR2 is YYREEE (reference sequence). Trimming cost V 1 base and J 8 bases, with 7 bases left between them. CDR3 size: 12 residues. CDR3: CASSLSGDTIYF. CDR3 sequence (DNA): TGTGCCAGCAGCTTGTCCGGAGACACCATATATTTT.

The chain uses TRBV5-1 and TRBJ2-3, with 8 positions matching TRBD2. The CDR3 runs 16 residues. Losses at the gene ends were 4 bases for V and 6 bases for J; bases not matched to a gene: 13. The germline V gene encodes CDR1 SGHRS and CDR2 YFSETQ. CDR3: CASSLTAGLEIDTQYF. CDR3 coding DNA: TGCGCCAGCAGCCTTACGGCGGGACTAGAAATCGATACGCAGTATTTT.

This clone was found once. The rearrangement joins TRBV19 to TRBJ2-3; a weak D match, TRBD1 (6 bases). The V end was cut by 5 bases, the J end by 0 bases, with 15 bases between. CDR3 length: 16 residues. In germline, CDR1 is LNHDA, CDR2 SQIVND (reference sequence). This chain's CDR3 is CASSGGLSRSTDTQYF. The CDR3 DNA reads TGTGCCAGTAGTGGGGGCCTGTCACGGAGCACAGATACGCAGTATTTT. Full variable domain (rest looked up from reference TRBV19 and TRBJ2-3): DGGITQSPKYLFRKEGQNVTLSCEQNLNHDAMYWYRQDPGQGLRLIYYSQIVNDFQKGDIAEGYSVSREKKESFPLTVTSAQKNPTAFYLCASSGGLSRSTDTQYFGPGTRLTVL.

The chain uses TRBV6-6 and TRBJ1-2; 8 positions agree with TRBD1. V shed 4 bases, J shed 7 bases, and the junction held 5 bases outside the gene matches. CDR3 length: 13 amino acids. The germline gives CDR1 MNHNY, CDR2 SVGAGI (reference sequence). The chain's CDR3 is CASSFPDRGGYTF. The CDR3 nucleotides read TGTGCCAGCAGTTTCCCCGACAGGGGTGGCTACACCTTC.

The J gene is TRBJ1-4, the V gene TRBV14; TRBD1 agrees at 11 bases. Trimming took 0 bases from V and 6 from J; bases not matched to a gene: 6. CDR1 and CDR2 from the germline V gene are SGHDN and FVKESK. The CDR3 spans 17 residues. Written as DNA, the CDR3 is TGTGCCAGCAGCCAAGATATTGGGACAGGGGGGTATGAAAAACTGTTTTTT. Translating it yields CASSQDIGTGGYEKLFF.

The genes are TRBV7-6 and TRBJ2-3, with 11 positions matching TRBD2. V was pared by 1 base and J by 1 base, with 1 base of the junction left unmatched. Germline CDR1 is SGHVS and CDR2 is FNYEAQ. The CDR3 covers 16 residues. The CDR3 region has the DNA TGTGCCAGCAGCTTAGGTAGCGGGGGGGGCACAGATACGCAGTATTTT. This gives the protein CASSLGSGGGTDTQYF.

V and J are TRBV20-1 and TRBJ2-2; no definite D call. There are 13 residues in the CDR3. CDR1 is DFQATT and CDR2 is SNEGSKA in the germline V gene (reference sequence). V was cut by 3 bases and J by 7 bases, with 12 bases left in between. CDR3 bases: TGCAGTGCTAGTTATCAGGTTGGCGGGGAGCTGTTTTTT. It codes for CSASYQVGGELFF.

V gene TRBV12-2 combines with J gene TRBJ1-3; TRBD1 reflects the table's D call only, with no check against the DNA. TRBV12-2 constitutes a pseudogene. The CDR3 runs 17 residues. The CDR3 region has the DNA TGTGCAAGTCGCCCAACCGCAGGACAAGAGGCGCGTAACACCATATATTTT. It yields the protein CASRPTAGQEARNTIYF.

The rearrangement links TRBV5-1 to TRBJ1-6; 8 bases align to TRBD1. Germline loops: CDR1 SGHRS, CDR2 YFSETQ. The trim removed 4 bases at V and 2 bases at J, leaving 5 bases unmatched. The CDR3 is 16 amino acids. The CDR3 sequence is CASSRGTGPYNSPLHF. The DNA for the CDR3 is TGCGCCAGCAGCAGGGGGACAGGCCCCTATAATTCACCCCTCCACTTT.

The chain uses TRBV25-1 and TRBJ1-2; 8 positions agree with TRBD1. The CDR3 covers 13 residues. V dropped 5 bases and J dropped 7; count of bases not matched to a gene: 6. Germline values: CDR1 MGHDK, CDR2 SYGVNS. CDR3 sequence reads: CASSPWQGAGYTF. For the CDR3, the DNA is TGTGCCAGCAGTCCGTGGCAGGGGGCTGGCTACACCTTC.

The chain combines TRBV2 with TRBJ2-1; D perhaps matches TRBD2 (6 bases). This CDR3 spans 13 amino acids. CDR1 SNHLY and CDR2 FYNNEI come from the germline V gene. Deletions cut 7 bases from V and 1 base from J, with 8 bases between. DNA of the CDR3: TGTGCCAGCAATGGGGGGTCCTACAATGAGCAGTTCTTC. Protein sequence: CASNGGSYNEQFF. The full variable domain, completed using reference TRBV2 and TRBJ2-1, is EPEVTQTPSHQVTQMGQEVILRCVPISNHLYFYWYRQILGQKVEFLVSFYNNEISEKSEIFDDQFSVERPDGSNFTLKIRSTKLEDSAMYFCASNGGSYNEQFFGPGTRLTVL.

This clone showed up just once. V is TRBV7-9 and J is TRBJ2-5; 9 bases map to TRBD2. The CDR3 runs to 17 residues. J lost 7 bases, V lost 1 base, and 13 bases had no gene match. CDR1 SEHNR and CDR2 FQNEAQ come from the germline V gene (reference sequence). CDR3 DNA sequence: TGTGCCAGCAGCTTAGTTAGCGGGGGCCGGCACTCCGGGACCCAGTACTTC. Translation: CASSLVSGGRHSGTQYF.

The genes are TRBV2 and TRBJ1-1, with D possibly matching TRBD1 (6 bases). The germline CDR1 and CDR2 sequences are SNHLY and FYNNEI. The CDR3 has 11 amino acids. Trimming cost V 10 bases and J 6 bases, with 12 bases left between them. The CDR3 region is CAITRGSEAFF. The CDR3 bases are TGTGCCATTACCAGGGGATCTGAAGCTTTCTTT. Complete variable domain (other parts from reference TRBV2 and TRBJ1-1): EPEVTQTPSHQVTQMGQEVILRCVPISNHLYFYWYRQILGQKVEFLVSFYNNEISEKSEIFDDQFSVERPDGSNFTLKIRSTKLEDSAMYFCAITRGSEAFFGQGTRLTVV.